Each of the 12 T cell receptor beta chains below was sequenced from the same sample in a study of T cells in Graves' hyperthyroidism and ophthalmopathy. RNA transcripts were the template for amplifying TCR beta CDR3 regions. HTBI primers drove first-round RT-PCR of the TCR CDR3. MiXCR, run by TCRdb on the multiplex PCR reads, gives a single entry per CDR3 protein. The table includes hundreds of thousands of distinct CDR3 sequences, approximately 44% detected once. The sequenced sample was peripheral blood or thyroid tissue (not recorded which). These receptors all stem from a woman younger than 35 with Graves' hyperthyroidism.

In regard to this clonotype: With a much larger clone just one base away, this may be a read error. The chain is built from TRBV2 and TRBJ2-7; 7 nucleotides agree with TRBD2. This CDR3 spans 17 amino acids. The V gene's germline CDR1 is SNHLY and CDR2 FYNNEI. Unmatched junction bases numbered 12, after V lost 3 bases and J lost 1 base. CDR3 amino acids: CASSESPVTSVSYEQYF. CDR3 DNA sequence: TGTGCCAGCAGTGAGTCACCCGTAACTAGCGTTTCCTACGAGCAGTACTTC.

V is TRBV7-6 and J is TRBJ1-5, with 8 bases matching TRBD1. The CDR3 spans 14 residues. Unmatched junction bases numbered 5, after V lost 5 bases and J lost 5 bases. Germline V lookup: CDR1 SGHVS, CDR2 FNYEAQ. CDR3 sequence (DNA): TGTGCCAGCAGCAATGGACAGGGCTATCAGCCCCAGCATTTT. Translation: CASSNGQGYQPQHF.

This chain joins TRBV5-1 and TRBJ2-3, with 10 bases aligning to TRBD2. The J segment lost 3 bases and the V segment lost 6 bases, leaving 4 bases of the junction unmatched. This CDR3 has 14 amino acids. Per germline, CDR1 SGHRS and CDR2 YFSETQ. CDR3 protein: CASKLTSGTDTQYF. CDR3 bases: TGCGCCAGCAAATTGACTAGCGGGACAGATACGCAGTATTTT.

This CDR3 reads CSVEDRRYGELFF. Written as DNA, the CDR3 is TGCAGCGTTGAAGATCGAAGGTACGGGGAGCTGTTTTTT. V gene TRBV29-1 combines with J gene TRBJ2-2; D is ambiguous. The length of the CDR3 is 13 residues. Trimming cost V 0 bases and J 7 bases, with 9 bases left between them. From germline, CDR1 is SQVTM and CDR2 ANQGSEA.

This clonotype was recorded at least ten times. The rearrangement uses TRBV29-1 and TRBJ2-5, with TRBD2 matching over 14 bases. CDR3 size: 16 residues. With V trimmed by 2 bases and J by 5 bases, 7 bases remained unmatched. Germline CDR1 reads SQVTM; CDR2 reads ANQGSEA. The DNA of the CDR3 is TGCAGCGTTGAAATCCGACTAGCGGGAGGGCCGGAGACCCAGTACTTC. As protein: CSVEIRLAGGPETQYF.

Details on this clonotype: This may come from a read error, since a much larger clone is one base off. This chain links TRBV25-1 with TRBJ1-2, with TRBD1 matching 7 bases. The V segment lost 8 bases and the J segment 4 bases; nucleotides outside the gene matches: 10. The CDR3 extends over 14 amino acids. The germline gives CDR1 MGHDK, CDR2 SYGVNS. The CDR3 reads CASVEGTDSYGYTF. The CDR3 DNA sequence: TGTGCCAGCGTTGAAGGGACAGATAGCTATGGCTACACCTTC.

In its sample, this clonotype was seen many times. The V and J genes are TRBV9 and TRBJ2-7; D gene ambiguous. Germline V lookup: CDR1 SGDLS, CDR2 YYNGEE. The CDR3 extends over 12 amino acids. Between the trimmed V and J ends, which lost 0 bases and 7 bases, there was a span of 8 bases. The CDR3 region has the DNA TGTGCCAGCAGCGTAGAGGATGGGGAGCAGTACTTC. Residues: CASSVEDGEQYF.

This clonotype was seen at least ten times. The CDR3 sequence is CSAGAYEQYF. The CDR3 DNA is TGCAGTGCTGGGGCTTACGAGCAGTACTTC. The genes are TRBV20-1 and TRBJ2-7, with D perhaps TRBD1 (5 bases). Between the trimmed V and J ends, which lost 5 bases and 4 bases, there was a span of 6 bases. Per the germline V gene, CDR1 is DFQATT and CDR2 is SNEGSKA (reference sequence). This CDR3 region has 10 residues.

Comment on this clonotype: A single base separates this from a much larger clone, so it may be a read error. The V call is TRBV10-3, the J call TRBJ2-5, with TRBD1 identical over 10 bases. The CDR3 covers 15 residues. V gave up 2 bases and J gave up 3 bases; unmatched junction bases: 3. Germline CDR1 and CDR2: ENHRY and SYGVKD. This chain's CDR3 is CAISEPGTGEETQYF. CDR3 coding DNA: TGTGCCATCAGTGAGCCCGGGACAGGGGAAGAGACCCAGTACTTC.

The chain uses TRBV7-4 and TRBJ2-5; 9 nucleotides align to TRBD2. The V gene end was trimmed by 0 bases and the J gene end by 0 bases; junction bases not matched to a gene: 2. This CDR3 is built from 16 residues. CDR1 and CDR2 (germline): SGHVT, SQSDAQ. This CDR3 is CASSLASGSHQETQYF. The DNA for the CDR3 is TGTGCCAGCAGCTTAGCTAGCGGGAGCCACCAAGAGACCCAGTACTTC.

Comments on this clonotype: The DNA is omitted, as the CDR3 cannot be located on it reliably, and the CDR3 follows TCRdb's listing. The chain couples TRBV2 to TRBJ2-7; TRBD2, the table's D call, was not compared with the DNA. The CDR3 adds up to 20 amino acids, both ends counted. In germline, CDR1 is SNHLY, CDR2 FYNNEI. The chain's CDR3 is CASSESWYGYTFGSGREQYF.

This clonotype appeared a few times. The chain has TRBV24-1 and TRBJ2-2, with 8 bases matching TRBD1. Germline lookup yields CDR1 KGHDR and CDR2 SFDVKD. Germline trimming cut 2 bases from V and 3 bases from J; bases unmatched to any gene: 7. The CDR3 contains 17 residues. CDR3 nucleotide sequence: TGTGCCACCAGTGATTCTTGGACAGGGACGGACACCGGGGAGCTGTTTTTT. Amino acids: CATSDSWTGTDTGELFF.